The clone carrying this TCR beta chain was recorded at least ten times. This sample was taken from a study of cytomegalovirus exposure and HLA in healthy donors. Germline CDR1 MNHNY, CDR2 SVGAGI (reference sequence). Trimming took 0 bases from V and 0 from J, leaving 5 bases between them. This CDR3 contains 15 residues. Vbeta (60) and Jbeta (13) primers were used in the PCR. The table came from immunoSEQ multiplex PCR; TCRdb's copy has only in-frame clones and leaves some out. The sample consists of 90,000 to 130,000 clones, 74% of them appearing once. The receptor was derived from a man between 25 and 39 years old in good health and CMV-seropositive. The rearrangement joins TRBV6-6 to TRBJ1-4; D not certain. The specimen was PBMCs. The CDR3 region is CASSYSGATNEKLFF. Written as DNA, the CDR3 is TGTGCCAGCAGTTACTCGGGCGCAACTAATGAAAAACTGTTTTTT.